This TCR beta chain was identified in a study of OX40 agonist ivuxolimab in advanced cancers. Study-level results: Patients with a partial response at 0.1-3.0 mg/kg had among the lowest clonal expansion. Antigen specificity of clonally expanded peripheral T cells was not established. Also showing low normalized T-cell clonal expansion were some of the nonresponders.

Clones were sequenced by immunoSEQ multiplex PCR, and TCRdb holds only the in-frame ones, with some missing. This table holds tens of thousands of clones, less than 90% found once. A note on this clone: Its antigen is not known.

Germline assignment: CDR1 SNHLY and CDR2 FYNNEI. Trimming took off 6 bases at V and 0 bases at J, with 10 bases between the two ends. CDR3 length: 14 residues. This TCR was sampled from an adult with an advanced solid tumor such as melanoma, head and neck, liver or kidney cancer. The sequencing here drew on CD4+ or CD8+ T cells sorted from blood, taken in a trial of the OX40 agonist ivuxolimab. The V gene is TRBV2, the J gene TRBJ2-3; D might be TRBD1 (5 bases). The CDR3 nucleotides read TGTGCCAGCAGCGTTGACAGTAGCACAGATACGCAGTATTTT. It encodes CASSVDSSTDTQYF.